This TCR beta chain appears in the sequencing data of a study of blood T cell repertoires in COVID-19 (dated by TCRdb to 2020 to 2021). In terms of the full investigation: The collaborator samples originated in the United States, Italy and Spain and spanned the acute and convalescent phases of COVID-19. The material from the prospective study consisted of cDNA or gDNA derived from T cells, B-cell-depleted T cells, or PBMCs. Subjects who had been exposed to COVID-19, were actively infected with it, or had recovered from it provided the deeply sampled blood TCRbeta repertoires that made up the dataset. A freely available public database, intended as a resource for researchers studying the immune response to SARS-CoV-2, is where the repertoires were released. Samples came from the ongoing ImmuneRACE study (first 160 participants) plus 1,254 subjects from 6 global collaborators. A de-identified subject ID, COVID-19 status, age in years and sex were almost always included in the sample metadata. Where available, HLA class I and class II types were obtained from metadata supplied by the sample provider rather than from assay-based typing.

Each collaborating institution followed its own protocols to collect whole blood in K2EDTA tubes. For TCRbeta analysis, collaborators shipped samples as frozen whole blood, isolated PBMCs, or DNA extracted from either of those sample types. TCRbeta CDR3 regions were amplified from genomic DNA by means of the immunoSEQ Assay, a bias-controlled multiplex PCR. For the original study's pipeline: The number of nucleated cells in each sample was estimated from the amplification of reference gene primers within the assay. To quantify the absolute abundance of each unique TCRbeta CDR3 rearrangement, sequence reads were collapsed and filtered. For each sample, productive Simpson clonality was calculated by taking the square root of Simpson's diversity index across productive rearrangements. Imported from immuneACCESS, the table was reduced by TCRdb to in-frame sequences with V and J called. These copies leave out some clones; in studies compared against another copy, an unresolved V gene accounts for under half, and the cause of the remainder is not known. V, J and clone size derive from that table, while D and trimming were established from the DNA sequence. Within this sample are approximately 400,000 clones, with 89% of them counted one time only. The ten largest clones take up about 1.2% of the sample.

The research as a whole found: Clinical and demographic metadata were provided uncurated, with the amount varying by source and participant.

Concerning this clone itself: Its antigen is unknown. There are no base qualities to consult, and no much larger clone falls within one base.

Trimming leaves V shorter by 6 bases and J shorter by 7 bases, with the junction holding 17 bases beyond the gene matches. The CDR3 numbers 16 residues from cysteine through phenylalanine. Only CDR3 DNA remains: 48 bases, in frame from the first base. The germline V gene yields MNHEY for CDR1 and SVGEGT for CDR2. This TCR came from a man between 35 and 55 years old with acute or convalescent COVID-19. Sequenced: peripheral blood. The chain is assembled from TRBV6-2 or TRBV6-3 and TRBJ1-2; 7 middle bases align to TRBD1. The CDR3 protein: CASSRERDSKAGGYTF. The DNA is as follows: TGTGCCAGCAGCCGCGAACGGGACAGCAAGGCTGGTGGCTACACCTTC.